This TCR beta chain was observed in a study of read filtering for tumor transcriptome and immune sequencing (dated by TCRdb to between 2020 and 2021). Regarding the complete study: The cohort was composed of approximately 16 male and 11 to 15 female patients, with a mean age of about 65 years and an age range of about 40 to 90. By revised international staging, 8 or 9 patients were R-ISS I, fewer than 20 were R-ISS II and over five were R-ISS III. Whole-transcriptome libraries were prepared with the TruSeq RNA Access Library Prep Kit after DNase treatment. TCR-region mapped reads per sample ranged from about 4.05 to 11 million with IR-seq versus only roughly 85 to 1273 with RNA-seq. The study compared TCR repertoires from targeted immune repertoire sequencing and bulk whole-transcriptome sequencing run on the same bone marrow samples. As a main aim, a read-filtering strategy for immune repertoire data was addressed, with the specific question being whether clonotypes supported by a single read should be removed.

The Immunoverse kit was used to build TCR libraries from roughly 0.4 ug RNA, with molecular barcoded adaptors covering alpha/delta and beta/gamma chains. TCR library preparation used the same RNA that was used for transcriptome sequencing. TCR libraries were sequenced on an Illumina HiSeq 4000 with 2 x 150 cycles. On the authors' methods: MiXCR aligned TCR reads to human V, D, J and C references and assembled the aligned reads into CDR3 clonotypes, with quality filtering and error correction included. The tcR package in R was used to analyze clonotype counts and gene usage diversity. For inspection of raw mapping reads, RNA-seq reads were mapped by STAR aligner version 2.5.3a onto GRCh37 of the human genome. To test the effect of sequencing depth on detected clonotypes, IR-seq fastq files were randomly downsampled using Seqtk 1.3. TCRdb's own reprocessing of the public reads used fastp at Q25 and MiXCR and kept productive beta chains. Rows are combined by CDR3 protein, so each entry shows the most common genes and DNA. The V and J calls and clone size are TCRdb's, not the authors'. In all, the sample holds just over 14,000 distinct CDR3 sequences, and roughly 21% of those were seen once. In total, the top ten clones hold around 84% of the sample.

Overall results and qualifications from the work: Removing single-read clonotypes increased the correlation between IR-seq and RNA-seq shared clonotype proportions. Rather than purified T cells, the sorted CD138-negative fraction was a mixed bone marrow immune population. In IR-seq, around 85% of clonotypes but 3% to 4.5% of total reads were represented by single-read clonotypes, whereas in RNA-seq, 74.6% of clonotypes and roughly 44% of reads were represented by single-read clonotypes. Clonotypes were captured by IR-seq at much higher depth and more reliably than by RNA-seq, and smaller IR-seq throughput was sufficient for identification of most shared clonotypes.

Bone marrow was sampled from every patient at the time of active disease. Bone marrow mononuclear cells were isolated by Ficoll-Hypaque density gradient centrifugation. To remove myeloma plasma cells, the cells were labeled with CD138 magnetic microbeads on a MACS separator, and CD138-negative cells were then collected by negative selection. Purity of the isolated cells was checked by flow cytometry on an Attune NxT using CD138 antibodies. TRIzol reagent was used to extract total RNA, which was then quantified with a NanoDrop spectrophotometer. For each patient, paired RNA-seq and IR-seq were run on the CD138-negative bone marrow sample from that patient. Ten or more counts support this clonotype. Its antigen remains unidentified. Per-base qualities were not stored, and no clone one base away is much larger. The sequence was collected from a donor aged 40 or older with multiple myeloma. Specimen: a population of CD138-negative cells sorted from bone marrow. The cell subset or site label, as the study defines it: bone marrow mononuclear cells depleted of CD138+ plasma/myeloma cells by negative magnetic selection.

The CDR3 is CSARTAGVGETQYF. The DNA reads as follows: TGCAGTGCTAGAACGGCGGGGGTCGGGGAGACCCAGTACTTC. Recombination connected TRBV20-1 to TRBJ2-5, with TRBD2 identical over 7 junction bases. The CDR3, from cysteine to phenylalanine, totals 14 residues. Only the CDR3 part of the read is kept: 42 bases, read in frame from the first base. Via the germline V gene (reference sequence), CDR1 is DFQATT and CDR2 SNEGSKA. Clipping removes 2 bases from V and 5 bases from J, with 8 as the unmatched junction base count.